A single sample is the source of the 3 T cell receptor beta chains below, sequenced in a study of blood T cell repertoires in COVID-19. The repertoire was sequenced with immunoSEQ multiplex PCR; TCRdb's copy has only in-frame clones and lacks some. The data show 300,000 to 400,000 clones, approximately 86% seen once. The sample comprised peripheral blood. Receptors were obtained from an older woman with COVID-19, enrolled during active disease.

This sequence joins TRBV7-3 and TRBJ2-2, with 12 nucleotides matching TRBD2. The V segment lost 5 bases and the J segment 3 bases; nucleotides outside the gene matches: 7. Germline CDR1 and CDR2: SGHTA and FQGTGA. The CDR3 runs 17 residues. The CDR3 bases are TGTGCCAGCAGCCCCGGACTAGCGGGGTTGTACACCGGGGAGCTGTTTTTT. Protein sequence: CASSPGLAGLYTGELFF.

CDR3 protein: CAWSGQGLDEQFF. The CDR3 DNA reads as TGTGCCTGGTCGGGACAGGGGCTTGATGAGCAGTTCTTC. This rearrangement joins TRBV30 to TRBJ2-1, with 10 nucleotides matching TRBD1. Germline CDR1 is GTSNPN and CDR2 is SVGIG (reference sequence). V lost 5 bases to trimming and J lost 8 bases; unmatched junction nucleotides: 6. The CDR3 length is 13 residues.

The chain employs TRBV20-1 and TRBJ2-1; 9 bases match TRBD2. The junction had 9 bases not matched to a gene; V was cut back by 3 bases and J by 9 bases. Germline V gives CDR1 DFQATT, CDR2 SNEGSKA (reference sequence). The CDR3 consists of 14 residues. The CDR3 DNA reads TGCAGTGCTAGTACCCCAGTGGGACTAGCTGAGCAGTTCTTC. Protein product: CSASTPVGLAEQFF.